The text below deals with one TCR beta chain. The sample belongs to a study of identical twins. TCRdb re-called the 5' RACE reads through MiXCR, storing one row per CDR3 protein. The sample holds about 520,000 distinct CDR3 sequences; around 20% are singletons and the top ten take under 0.95%. The germline V gene has CDR1 SGHTA and CDR2 FQGNSA. Trimming shortened V by 3 bases and J by 1 base, and 10 bases separated the two germline ends. The CDR3 has 14 residues. These data were likewise used in another study, on T cells expressing NK-cell markers. This second study notes: The study left the HCMV specificity of expanded NKG2C+ T cell clones unresolved.

V usage is TRBV7-2 and J usage is TRBJ2-7, with D possibly TRBD2 on 6 matching bases. Sequenced sample: CD4+ T cells sorted from blood. The origin of this receptor is a woman aged 18-35 years in good health. The CDR3 loop reads CASSFRRESYEQYF. The CDR3 coding sequence is TGTGCCAGCAGCTTTCGACGGGAGTCCTACGAGCAGTACTTC.